This TCR beta chain was found in a study of technical replicates of blood from a handful of donors. This clone is a singleton in its sample. With 2 bases clipped from V and 5 bases from J, the junction kept 6 bases outside the gene matches. The CDR3 covers 15 residues. Germline assignment: CDR1 MDHEN and CDR2 SYDVKM. Using immunoSEQ multiplex PCR, the repertoire was profiled, and TCRdb retains in-frame clones only, with some absent. The sample contains some 70,000 clones, 95% to 98% of which appear only once. The sequence came from a human donor in good health. The sample comprised T cells isolated from PBMCs. V is TRBV28 and J is TRBJ2-3; 8 nucleotides align to TRBD1. The CDR3 sequence: CASSLPGGLRDTQYF. In DNA form, the CDR3 reads TGTGCCAGCAGTTTACCAGGGGGCTTAAGAGATACGCAGTATTTT.